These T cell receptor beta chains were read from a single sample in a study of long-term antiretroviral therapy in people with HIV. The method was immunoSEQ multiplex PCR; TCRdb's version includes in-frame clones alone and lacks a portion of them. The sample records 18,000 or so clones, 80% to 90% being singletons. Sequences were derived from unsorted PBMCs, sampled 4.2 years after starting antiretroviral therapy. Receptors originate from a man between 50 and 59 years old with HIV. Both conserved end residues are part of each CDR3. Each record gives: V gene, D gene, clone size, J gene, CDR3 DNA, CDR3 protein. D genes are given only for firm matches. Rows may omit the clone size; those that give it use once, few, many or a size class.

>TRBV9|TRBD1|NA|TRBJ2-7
TGTGCCAGCAGCGTCCAACAGGGGAACCACGAGCAGTACTTC
CASSVQQGNHEQYF
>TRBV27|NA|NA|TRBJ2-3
TGTGCCAGCAGTTTGGGCTCTCCAGATACGCAGTATTTT
CASSLGSPDTQYF
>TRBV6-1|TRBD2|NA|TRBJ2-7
TGTGCCAGCAGTGAAAGCGGGGGGTCCTACGAGCAGTACTTC
CASSESGGSYEQYF
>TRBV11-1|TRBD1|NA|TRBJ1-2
TGTGCCAGCAGCAAAAACAGGGGGAAGGGGGGCTACACCTTC
CASSKNRGKGGYTF
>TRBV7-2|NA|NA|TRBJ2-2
TGTGCCAGCAGCATTGGGGCCTCGGGGACCGGGGAGCTGTTTTTT
CASSIGASGTGELFF
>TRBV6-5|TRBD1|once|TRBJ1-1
TGTGCCAGCAGTTACTTGACAGGGACCACTGAAGCTTTCTTT
CASSYLTGTTEAFF
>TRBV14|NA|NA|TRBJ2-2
TGTGCCAGCAGCACCCACGGGACAAGTACCGGGGAGCTGTTTTTT
CASSTHGTSTGELFF
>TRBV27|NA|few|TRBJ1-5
TGTGCCAGCAGTCGAGGTCCTCCGACGCCCCAGCATTTT
CASSRGPPTPQHF
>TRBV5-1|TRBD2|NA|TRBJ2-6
TGCGCCAGCAGCTTGGTTGCGGGGGACTCTGGGGCCAACGTCCTGACTTTC
CASSLVAGDSGANVLTF
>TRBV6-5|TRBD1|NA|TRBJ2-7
TGTGCCAGCAGTTCCGGGACAGGCTACGAGCAGTACTTC
CASSSGTGYEQYF
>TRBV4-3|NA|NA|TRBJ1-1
TGCGCCAGCAGCCAACGGGGGGGCACTGAAGCTTTCTTT
CASSQRGGTEAFF
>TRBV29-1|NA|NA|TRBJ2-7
TGCAGCGTCCTTGAAGGGAAGCAGTACTTC
CSVLEGKQYF
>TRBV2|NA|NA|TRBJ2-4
TGTGCCAGCAGTGACCTCGGCAGGCAGGACATTCAGTACTTC
CASSDLGRQDIQYF
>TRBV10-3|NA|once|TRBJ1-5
TGTGCCATCAGTGAGTCAGTCAGGACTTCAGATAATCAGCCCCAGCATTTT
CAISESVRTSDNQPQHF
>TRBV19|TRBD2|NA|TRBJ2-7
TGTGCCAGTAGTAAACTAGCGGATCCCTACGAGCAGTACTTC
CASSKLADPYEQYF
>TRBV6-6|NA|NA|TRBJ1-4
TGTGCCAGCAGGACAAATGAAAAACTGTTTTTT
CASRTNEKLFF
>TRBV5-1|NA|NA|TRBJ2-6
TGCGCCAGCAGCTATCGGACAGTTGGGGCCAACGTCCTGACTTTC
CASSYRTVGANVLTF
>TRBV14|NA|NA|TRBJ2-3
TGTGCCAGCAGCCAAGAGTGGGGAACAGCAGATACGCAGTATTTT
CASSQEWGTADTQYF
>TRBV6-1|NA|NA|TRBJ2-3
TGTGCCAGCAGTGAACCGTGGGGGGGCACAGATACGCAGTATTTT
CASSEPWGGTDTQYF
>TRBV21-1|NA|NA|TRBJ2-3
TGTGCCAGCAGCAAACGCATCCCGGGGGCTGATACGCAGTATTTT
CASSKRIPGADTQYF
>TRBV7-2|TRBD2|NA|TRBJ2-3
TGTGCCAGCAGTACTAGCGGGGGCCGCCTGACTTATAGCACAGATACGCAGTATTTT
CASSTSGGRLTYSTDTQYF
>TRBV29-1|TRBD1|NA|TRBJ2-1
TGCAGCGTTGAAGGGGACAGCAATGAGCAGTTCTTC
CSVEGDSNEQFF
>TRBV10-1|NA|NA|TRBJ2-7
TGCGCCAGCAGCCTAGGCGCTAGTCAAGACGAGCAGTACTTC
CASSLGASQDEQYF
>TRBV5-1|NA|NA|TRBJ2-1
TGCGCCAGCAGCTTGGAAGGGGTCCCGGAAAATGAGCAGTTCTTC
CASSLEGVPENEQFF
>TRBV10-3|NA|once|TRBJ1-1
TGTGCCATCAGTGAGTCGGGTTTGGGGGCTGGTGAAGCTTTCTTT
CAISESGLGAGEAFF
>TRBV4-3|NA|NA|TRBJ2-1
TGCGCCAGCAGCCAAGATCTCGGGGGCGATAAGTACAATGAGCAGTTCTTC
CASSQDLGGDKYNEQFF
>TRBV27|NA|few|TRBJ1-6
TGTGCCAGCAGGGACGGGACCTCCTATAATTCACCCCTCCACTTT
CASRDGTSYNSPLHF
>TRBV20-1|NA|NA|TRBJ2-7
TGCAGTGCTATTTACTCCTACGAGCAGTACTTC
CSAIYSYEQYF
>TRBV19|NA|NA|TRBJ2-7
TGTGCCAGTAGTCCTTCCGGGACGGCGGGATACGAGCAGTACTTC
CASSPSGTAGYEQYF
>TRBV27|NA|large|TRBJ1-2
TGTGCCAGCAGTTTATCAGCCGGGACACTCTATGGCTACACCTTC
CASSLSAGTLYGYTF
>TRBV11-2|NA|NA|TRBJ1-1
TGTGCCAGCAGCTTATCAGGGAACACTGAAGCTTTCTTT
CASSLSGNTEAFF
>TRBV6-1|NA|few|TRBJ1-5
TGTGCCAGCAGGGTGGGGAATCAGCCCCAGCATTTT
CASRVGNQPQHF
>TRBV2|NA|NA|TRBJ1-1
TGTGCCACCCGAATCCGGGGGGGGACTGAAGCTTTCTTT
CATRIRGGTEAFF
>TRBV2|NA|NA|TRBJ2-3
TGTGCCAGCATAATGGGGGGGGCTAGCACAGATACGCAGTATTTT
CASIMGGASTDTQYF
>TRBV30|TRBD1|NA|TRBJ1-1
TGTGCCTGGGGGACAGGGCGGAACACTGAAGCTTTCTTT
CAWGTGRNTEAFF
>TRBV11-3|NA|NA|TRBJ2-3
TGTGCCAGCAGCTTAGATCGTGGGGGAGCAAGCACAGATACGCAGTATTTT
CASSLDRGGASTDTQYF
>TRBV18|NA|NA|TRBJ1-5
TGTGCCAGCTCACCAAACCCCAATCAGCCCCAGCATTTT
CASSPNPNQPQHF
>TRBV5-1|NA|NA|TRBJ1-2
TGCGCCAGCAGCCAAGGGCACGGTAACGACTATGGCTACACCTTC
CASSQGHGNDYGYTF
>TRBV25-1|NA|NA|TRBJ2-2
TGTGCCAGCAGTGAATATAAGGACACCGGGGAGCTGTTTTTT
CASSEYKDTGELFF
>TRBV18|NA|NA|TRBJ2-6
TGTGCCAGCTCCCCCGGGGGCCGTATCTCTGGGGCCAACGTCCTGACTTTC
CASSPGGRISGANVLTF
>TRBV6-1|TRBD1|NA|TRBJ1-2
TGTGCCAGCAGTGAAGCAGGGGGCGGCTATGGCTACACCTTC
CASSEAGGGYGYTF
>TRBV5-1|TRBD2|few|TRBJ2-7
TGCGCCAGCAGCTTGGGAGGGACTAGCGTTCACGAGCAGTACTTC
CASSLGGTSVHEQYF
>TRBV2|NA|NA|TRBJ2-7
TGTGCCAGCAGTGTACGACAGGCCTACGAGCAGTACTTC
CASSVRQAYEQYF
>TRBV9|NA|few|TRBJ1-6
TGTGCCAGCAGCATCCGGCTGAGTTCACCCCTCCACTTT
CASSIRLSSPLHF
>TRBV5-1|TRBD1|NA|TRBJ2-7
TGCGCCAGCAGCTTGCGCCAGGGGGCCTACGAGCAGTACTTC
CASSLRQGAYEQYF
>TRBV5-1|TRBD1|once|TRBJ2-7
TGCGCCAGCAGCGCCTTGACAGGGGGAGCCTACGAGCAGTACTTC
CASSALTGGAYEQYF
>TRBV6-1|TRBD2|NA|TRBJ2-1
TGTGCCAGCAGTGATGGAGGGCTGGGGGGACTACAAGTTTACAATGAGCAGTTCTTC
CASSDGGLGGLQVYNEQFF